This section outlines one T cell receptor (beta chain) sequence together with its context. Its antigen is unidentified. Sequencing used immunoSEQ multiplex PCR; TCRdb keeps in-frame clones, though not all of them. The sample lists some 630,000 clones, more than 70% occurring once. This sample was included in a study of shared clonotypes between healthy human individuals. The CDR3 consists of 15 residues. CDR1 is SGHRS and CDR2 is YFSETQ in the germline V gene. V gave up 4 bases and J gave up 2 bases, with 13 bases separating them. Study-level findings and limits: Naive subsets usually exceeded memory subsets in estimated richness. Rarefaction indicated that sorted-subset sequencing remained incomplete although depth was large.

The chain joins TRBV5-1 to TRBJ2-1; possibly TRBD2 for D (6 bases). The sample was memory CD4+ T cells sorted from blood. The subset here: CD45RA-negative fraction. The receptor's source is a woman aged 30 to 39 in good health. The CDR3 DNA reads as TGCGCCAGCAGCCAGGACTACAACGCCTACAATGAGCAGTTCTTC. This codes for CASSQDYNAYNEQFF. Together with reference TRBV5-1 and TRBJ2-1, the CDR3 gives the full variable domain: KAGVTQTPRYLIKTRGQQVTLSCSPISGHRSVSWYQQTPGQGLQFLFEYFSETQRNKGNFPGRFSGRQFSNSRSEMNVSTLELGDSALYLCASSQDYNAYNEQFFGPGTRLTVL.